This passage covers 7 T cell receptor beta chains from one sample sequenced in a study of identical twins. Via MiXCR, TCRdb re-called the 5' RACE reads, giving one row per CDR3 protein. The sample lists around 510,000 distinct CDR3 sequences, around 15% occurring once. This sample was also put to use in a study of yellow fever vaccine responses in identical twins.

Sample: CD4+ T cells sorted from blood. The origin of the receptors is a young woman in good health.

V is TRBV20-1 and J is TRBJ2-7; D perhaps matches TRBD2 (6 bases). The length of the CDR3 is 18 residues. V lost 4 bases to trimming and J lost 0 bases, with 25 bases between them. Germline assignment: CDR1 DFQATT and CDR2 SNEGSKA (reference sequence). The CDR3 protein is CSANRIGGANHYSYEQYF. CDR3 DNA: TGCAGTGCTAATCGGATCGGGGGAGCGAACCACTACTCCTACGAGCAGTACTTC.

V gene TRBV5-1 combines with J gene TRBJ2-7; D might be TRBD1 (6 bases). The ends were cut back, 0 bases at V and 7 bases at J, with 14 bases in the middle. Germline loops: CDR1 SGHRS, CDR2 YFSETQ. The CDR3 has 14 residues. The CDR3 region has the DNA TGCGCCAGCAGCTTGGATACAGGGAGCCGGGAGCAGTACTTC. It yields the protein CASSLDTGSREQYF.

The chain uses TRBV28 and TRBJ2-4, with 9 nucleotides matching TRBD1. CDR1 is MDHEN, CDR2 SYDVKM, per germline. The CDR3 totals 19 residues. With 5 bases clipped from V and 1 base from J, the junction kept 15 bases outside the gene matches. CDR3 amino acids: CASSTSPGTGIEAKNIQYF. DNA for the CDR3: TGTGCCAGCAGTACCAGTCCCGGGACAGGGATTGAGGCCAAAAACATTCAGTACTTC.

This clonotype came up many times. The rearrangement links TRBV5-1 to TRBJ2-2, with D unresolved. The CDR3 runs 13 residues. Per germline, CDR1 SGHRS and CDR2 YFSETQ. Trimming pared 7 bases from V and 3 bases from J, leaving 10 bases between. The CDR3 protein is CASGPEYTGELFF. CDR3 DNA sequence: TGCGCCAGCGGCCCGGAGTACACCGGGGAGCTGTTTTTT.

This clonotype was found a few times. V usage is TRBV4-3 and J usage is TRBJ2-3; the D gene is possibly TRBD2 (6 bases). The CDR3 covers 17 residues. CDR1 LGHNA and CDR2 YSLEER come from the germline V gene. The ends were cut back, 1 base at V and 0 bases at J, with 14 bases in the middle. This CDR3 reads CASSQVAGGTSTDTQYF. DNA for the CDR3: TGCGCCAGCAGCCAAGTGGCCGGTGGGACTAGCACAGATACGCAGTATTTT.

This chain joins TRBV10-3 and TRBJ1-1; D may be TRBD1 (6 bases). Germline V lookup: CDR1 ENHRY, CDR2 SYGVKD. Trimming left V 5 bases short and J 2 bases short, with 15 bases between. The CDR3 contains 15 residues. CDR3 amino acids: CAISIVGDTNTEAFF. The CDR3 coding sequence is TGTGCCATCAGTATCGTAGGGGACACCAACACTGAAGCTTTCTTT.

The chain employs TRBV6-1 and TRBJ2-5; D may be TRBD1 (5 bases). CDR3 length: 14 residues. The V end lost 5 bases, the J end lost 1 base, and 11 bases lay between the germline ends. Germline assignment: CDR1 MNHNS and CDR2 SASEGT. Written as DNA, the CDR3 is TGTGCCAGCAGTCCTACAGGATCCCAAGAGACCCAGTACTTC. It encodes CASSPTGSQETQYF.